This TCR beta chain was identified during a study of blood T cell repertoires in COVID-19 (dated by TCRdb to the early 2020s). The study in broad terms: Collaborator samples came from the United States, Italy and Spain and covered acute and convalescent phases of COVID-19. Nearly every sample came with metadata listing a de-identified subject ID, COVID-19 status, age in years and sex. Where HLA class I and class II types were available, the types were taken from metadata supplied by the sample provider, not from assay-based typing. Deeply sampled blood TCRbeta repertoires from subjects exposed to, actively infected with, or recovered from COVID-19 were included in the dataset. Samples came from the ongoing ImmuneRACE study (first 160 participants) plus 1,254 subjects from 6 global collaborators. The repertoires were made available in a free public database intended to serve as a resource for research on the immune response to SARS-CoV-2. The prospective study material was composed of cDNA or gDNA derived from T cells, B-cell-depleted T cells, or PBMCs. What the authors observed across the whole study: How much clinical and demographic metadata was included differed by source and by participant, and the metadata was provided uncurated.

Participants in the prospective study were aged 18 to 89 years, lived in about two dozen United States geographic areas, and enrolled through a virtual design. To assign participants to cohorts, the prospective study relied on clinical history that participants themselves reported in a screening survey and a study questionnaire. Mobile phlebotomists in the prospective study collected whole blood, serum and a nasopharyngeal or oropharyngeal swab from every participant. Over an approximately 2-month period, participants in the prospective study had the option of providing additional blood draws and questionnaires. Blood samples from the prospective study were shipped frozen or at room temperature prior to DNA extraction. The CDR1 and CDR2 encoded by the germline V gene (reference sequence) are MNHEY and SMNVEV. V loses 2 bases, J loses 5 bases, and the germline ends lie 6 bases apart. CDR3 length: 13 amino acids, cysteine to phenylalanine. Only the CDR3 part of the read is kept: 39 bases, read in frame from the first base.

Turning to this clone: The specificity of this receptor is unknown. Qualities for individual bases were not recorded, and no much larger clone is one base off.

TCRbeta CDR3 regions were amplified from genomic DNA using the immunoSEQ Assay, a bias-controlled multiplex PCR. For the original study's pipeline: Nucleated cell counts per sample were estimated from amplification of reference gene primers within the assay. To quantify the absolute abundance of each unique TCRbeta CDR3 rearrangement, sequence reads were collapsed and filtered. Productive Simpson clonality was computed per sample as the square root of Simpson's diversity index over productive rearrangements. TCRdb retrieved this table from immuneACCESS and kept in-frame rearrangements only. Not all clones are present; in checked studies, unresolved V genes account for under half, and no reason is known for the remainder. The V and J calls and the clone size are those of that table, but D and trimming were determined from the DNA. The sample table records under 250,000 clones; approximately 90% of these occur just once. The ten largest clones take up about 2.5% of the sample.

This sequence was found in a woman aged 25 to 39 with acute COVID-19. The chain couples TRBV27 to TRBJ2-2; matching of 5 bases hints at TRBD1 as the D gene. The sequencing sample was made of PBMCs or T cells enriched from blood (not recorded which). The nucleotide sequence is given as TGTGCCAGCAGTTTAAAGGGGACCGGGGAGCTGTTTTTT. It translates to CASSLKGTGELFF.